Listed here is a single TCR beta chain. These data come from a study of identical twins. Germline loops: CDR1 DFQATT, CDR2 SNEGSKA (reference sequence). The ends lost 1 base at V and 4 bases at J; junction bases unmatched: 22. This CDR3 spans 21 amino acids. A single record per CDR3 protein comes from TCRdb applying MiXCR to the 5' RACE reads. This repertoire shows 500,000 to 650,000 distinct CDR3 sequences, under 8.5% found once; its top ten account for less than 2%. This same sample was also taken into another study, of yellow fever vaccine responses in identical twins.

This sequence originates from a woman in her late teens or twenties in good health. Sequencing input: PBMCs. The chain combines TRBV20-1 with TRBJ2-1; the match to TRBD2 covers 10 bases. The CDR3 sequence is CSARALGYRGLSSGSYNEQFF. Written as DNA, the CDR3 is TGCAGTGCTAGAGCCCTGGGGTACCGGGGGCTCTCTAGCGGGAGTTACAATGAGCAGTTCTTC.